The 23 T cell receptor beta chains in this list originate from one sample, sequenced in a study of OX40 agonist ivuxolimab in advanced cancers. The library was produced with the immunoSEQ multiplex PCR assay. TCRdb provides this immuneACCESS table in a form limited to in-frame rearrangements. Some clones are lacking; in checked studies, under half of them reflect an unresolved V gene, and why the rest are absent is not known. The sample table holds 65,000 to 80,000 clones, of which 92% were seen once. The ten biggest clones cover 0.5% to 0.55% of the sample. The sample was CD4+ or CD8+ T cells sorted from blood, taken in a trial of the OX40 agonist ivuxolimab. All receptors come from an adult with an advanced solid tumor such as melanoma, head and neck, liver or kidney cancer.

This chain links TRBV5-8 with TRBJ1-5; D may be TRBD1 (5 bases). CDR3 length: 19 residues. Germline CDR1 SGHTS, CDR2 YDEGEE. Trimming removed 1 base from V and 3 bases from J, with 23 bases in between. The DNA for the CDR3 is TGTGCCAGCAGCTTGTTTTCGGGGTACGGGGCACCCTACAATCAGCCCCAGCATTTT. Translating it yields CASSLFSGYGAPYNQPQHF.

The V call is TRBV10-3, the J call TRBJ1-1, with D possibly TRBD1 on 6 matching bases. Germline lookup yields CDR1 ENHRY and CDR2 SYGVKD. V was cut by 0 bases and J by 4 bases, with 18 bases left in between. This CDR3 is 17 amino acids long. Written as DNA, the CDR3 is TGTGCCATCAGTGAGTCGGGCCTGGGGGGCGGTGGCACTGAAGCTTTCTTT. Protein sequence: CAISESGLGGGGTEAFF.

This chain connects TRBV5-5 to TRBJ2-2; possible D gene TRBD2, 5 bases. CDR1 and CDR2 (germline): SGHKS, YYEKEE (reference sequence). Between the trimmed V and J ends, which lost 2 bases and 6 bases, there was a span of 11 bases. The CDR3 sequence is 14 residues long. The CDR3 sequence: CASSFSGNAGELFF. The CDR3, as DNA: TGTGCCAGCAGCTTTTCCGGGAATGCCGGGGAGCTGTTTTTT.

This chain connects TRBV5-4 to TRBJ2-1; 9 bases map to TRBD1. From germline, CDR1 is SGHNT and CDR2 YYREEE (reference sequence). This CDR3 contains 14 residues. V lost 4 bases, J lost 8 bases, and 7 bases stayed unmatched. CDR3 sequence: CASSPGQGVHEQFF. CDR3 DNA: TGTGCCAGCAGCCCGGGACAGGGTGTCCATGAGCAGTTCTTC.

J is TRBJ1-4 and V is TRBV5-4, with no clear D. This CDR3 contains 14 residues. Trimming took off 3 bases at V and 11 bases at J, with 17 bases between the two ends. Germline V gives CDR1 SGHNT, CDR2 YYREEE (reference sequence). The CDR3 loop reads CASSSPGPAQKLFF. The CDR3 bases are TGTGCCAGCAGCTCCCCCGGGCCAGCTCAGAAACTGTTTTTT.

This chain links TRBV7-8 with TRBJ2-5; 7 positions match TRBD2. This CDR3 has 16 residues. The trim removed 2 bases at V and 4 bases at J, leaving 10 bases unmatched. Germline V gene lookup returns CDR1 SGHVS and CDR2 FQNEAQ. The CDR3 bases are TGTGCCAGCAGCTTAAGGTGGGAGGGCCGACGAGAGACCCAGTACTTC. Its translation: CASSLRWEGRRETQYF.

The J gene is TRBJ2-1, the V gene TRBV27; 11 bases map to TRBD2. This CDR3 contains 15 residues. Trimming at V came to 5 bases and at J to 5 bases, leaving 5 bases not matched to a gene. Germline-derived CDR1 and CDR2 are MNHEY and SMNVEV (reference sequence). As DNA, the CDR3 is TGTGCCAGCAGTCACGGGACTAGCGGTAACAATGAGCAGTTCTTC. This translates into CASSHGTSGNNEQFF.

This CDR3 is CASSGDTPYEQYF. CDR3 sequence (DNA): TGTGCCAGCAGCGGGGACACGCCATACGAGCAGTACTTC. This chain links TRBV13 with TRBJ2-7; D possibly corresponds to TRBD1 (6 bases). Germline lookup yields CDR1 PRHDT and CDR2 FYEKMQ (reference sequence). V shed 5 bases and J shed 4 bases, with 12 bases lying between them. The CDR3 length is 13 residues. Together with reference TRBV13 and TRBJ2-7, the CDR3 gives the full variable domain: AAGVIQSPRHLIKEKRETATLKCYPIPRHDTVYWYQQGPGQDPQFLISFYEKMQSDKGSIPDRFSAQQFSDYHSELNMSSLELGDSALYFCASSGDTPYEQYFGPGTRLTVT.

The chain couples TRBV18 to TRBJ2-7; D might be TRBD1 (5 bases). Germline CDR1 is KGHSH and CDR2 is LQKENI. The CDR3 sequence is 13 residues long. V lost 5 bases, J lost 6 bases, and 14 bases lay in between. CDR3 amino acids: CASSDQGAGEQYF. In DNA, the CDR3 is TGTGCCAGCTCAGACCAGGGTGCCGGCGAGCAGTACTTC.

The chain uses TRBV19 and TRBJ1-2, with D tentatively TRBD1 (6 bases). The CDR3 loop spans 16 amino acids. V lost 0 bases and J lost 7, with 18 bases in between. Germline CDR1 LNHDA, CDR2 SQIVND (reference sequence). CDR3 in DNA: TGTGCCAGTAGTATAGAATCGACGTGGGGGGCCGGTGGCTACACCTTC. Its protein product is CASSIESTWGAGGYTF.

On this clone: One end of the junction varies from germline; a read error may be responsible. The chain has TRBV5-1 and TRBJ1-2; a weak D match, TRBD1 (6 bases). This CDR3 comprises 16 residues. The V gene's germline CDR1 is SGHRS and CDR2 YFSETQ. The CDR3 region is CASSLATGQQVYGYTF. The CDR3 DNA sequence: TGCGCCAGCAGTTTGGCAACCGGACAGCAAGTCTATGGCTACACCTTC.

The V gene is TRBV6-5, the J gene TRBJ2-1; D not certain. V gave up 2 bases and J gave up 5 bases, with 1 base separating them. In germline, CDR1 is MNHEY, CDR2 SVGAGI. CDR3 length: 11 residues. Written as DNA, the CDR3 is TGTGCCAGCAGTTACCACAATGAGCAGTTCTTC. Its protein is CASSYHNEQFF.

The rearrangement joins TRBV11-3 to TRBJ2-3; D ambiguous. The V and J ends lost 2 bases and 3 bases respectively, with 3 bases between them. The CDR3 contains 12 residues. CDR1 and CDR2 from the germline V gene are SGHNT and YENEEA. CDR3 in DNA: TGTGCCAGCAGCTTAAAGACAGATACGCAGTATTTT. This translates into CASSLKTDTQYF.

The CDR3: CASSVVTEATGTFF. The CDR3 region has the DNA TGTGCCAGCAGCGTAGTTACAGAGGCCACGGGAACTTTCTTT. The gene calls are TRBV9 and TRBJ1-1; D not certain. The CDR3 has 14 residues. With 0 bases removed from V and 12 bases from J, the gap between germline ends came to 18 bases. The germline V gene encodes CDR1 SGDLS and CDR2 YYNGEE. The whole variable domain, remainder taken from reference TRBV9 and TRBJ1-1, is DSGVTQTPKHLITATGQRVTLRCSPRSGDLSVYWYQQSLDQGLQFLIQYYNGEERAKGNILERFSAQQFPDLHSELNLSSLELGDSALYFCASSVVTEATGTFFGQGTRLTVV.

V and J are TRBV19 and TRBJ1-1, with a tentative D call TRBD1 (5 bases). Trimming shortened V by 4 bases and J by 1 base, and 16 bases separated the two germline ends. This CDR3 is built from 16 residues. CDR1 is LNHDA and CDR2 is SQIVND in the germline V gene (reference sequence). CDR3 sequence (DNA): TGTGCCAGTAGTACCCGTGTGGAGGGGCCGAACACTGAAGCTTTCTTT. This gives the protein CASSTRVEGPNTEAFF.

On this clone itself: The same CDR3 arises from other DNA sequences in this sample as well. The V call is TRBV6-5, the J call TRBJ2-3, with 10 nucleotides matching TRBD2. The trim removed 8 bases at V and 1 base at J, leaving 0 bases unmatched. The CDR3 totals 13 residues. Per the germline V gene, CDR1 is MNHEY and CDR2 is SVGAGI. CDR3 coding DNA: TGTGCCAGCGGACTAGCGGGCACAGATACGCAGTATTTT. Translated: CASGLAGTDTQYF.

The chain carries TRBV28 and TRBJ1-3; no firm D call. With 2 bases removed from V and 0 bases from J, the gap between germline ends came to 11 bases. Germline assignment: CDR1 MDHEN and CDR2 SYDVKM. The length of the CDR3 is 16 residues. Here the CDR3 DNA reads TGTGCCAGCAGTTTAACGGCACCGAGCTCTGGAAACACCATATATTTT. Translation gives CASSLTAPSSGNTIYF.

This chain joins TRBV18 and TRBJ2-7; 10 bases align to TRBD1. CDR3 length: 14 residues. Germline assignment: CDR1 KGHSH and CDR2 LQKENI. The V segment lost 6 bases and the J segment 5 bases; nucleotides outside the gene matches: 7. Here the CDR3 DNA reads TGTGCCAGCTCCCTCGACAGGGGGCCGGACGAGCAGTACTTC. Translation gives CASSLDRGPDEQYF.

The sample holds one count of this clone. The genes are TRBV2 and TRBJ2-7, with 9 bases aligning to TRBD1. This CDR3 has 17 residues. Germline V gene lookup returns CDR1 SNHLY and CDR2 FYNNEI. The junction had 11 bases not matched to a gene; V was cut back by 1 base and J by 4 bases. The CDR3 spells CASSEVRTGGIFYEQYF. CDR3 DNA: TGTGCCAGCAGTGAAGTTCGTACAGGGGGCATCTTTTACGAGCAGTACTTC.

J is TRBJ2-3 and V is TRBV7-9; tentative D call: TRBD2 (6 bases). Per germline, CDR1 SEHNR and CDR2 FQNEAQ (reference sequence). The V and J ends lost 6 bases and 3 bases respectively, with 13 bases between them. The CDR3 runs to 14 residues. CDR3 DNA: TGTGCCAGCAGGAACCGGGCGGGGACAGATACGCAGTATTTT. Protein: CASRNRAGTDTQYF.

The count of this clone is one. The CDR3 DNA follows: TGCGCCAGCAGTCAATCGCACGGTCCCACCTTC. It translates to CASSQSHGPTF. The gene calls are TRBV23-1 and TRBJ1-2; D is uncertain. TRBV23-1 is an ORF; its function is uncertain. The V and J ends lost 0 bases and 13 bases respectively, with 9 bases between them. CDR3 size: 11 residues.

V gene TRBV19 combines with J gene TRBJ1-5, with TRBD1 identical over 10 bases. Germline-derived CDR1 and CDR2 are LNHDA and SQIVND (reference sequence). The CDR3 sequence is 15 residues long. V lost 6 bases and J lost 6; bases outside the gene matches: 8. The DNA of the CDR3 is TGTGCCAGTAGGGCCGGGACAGGGGCCATTCAGCCCCAGCATTTT. Protein: CASRAGTGAIQPQHF.

The V gene is TRBV29-1, the J gene TRBJ1-3, with 10 bases lining up with TRBD1. The CDR3 totals 15 residues. Germline CDR1 reads SQVTM; CDR2 reads ANQGSEA. The ends lost 3 bases at V and 3 bases at J; junction bases unmatched: 5. The CDR3 loop is CSVENDRGLGNTIYF. Here the CDR3 DNA reads TGCAGCGTTGAGAATGACAGGGGGCTTGGAAACACCATATATTTT.